This T cell receptor (beta chain) emerged from a study of T cell responses to AZD1222 COVID-19 vaccine. Overall study: Second-dose intervals of approximately 4 or approximately 12 weeks were pooled.

The CDR3 has 15 amino acids. Germline V gene lookup returns CDR1 SGHRS and CDR2 YFSETQ. The V end was cut by 3 bases, the J end by 5 bases, with 17 bases between. TCRdb's copy holds only in-frame clones and misses some; the assay was immunoSEQ multiplex PCR. The table includes 90,000 to 120,000 clones, 87% detected once. The sample was peripheral blood, taken on day 0 of AZD1222 vaccination. V and J are TRBV5-1 and TRBJ2-5; perhaps TRBD2 as D (8 bases). The clonotype comes from an adult in good health. CDR3 bases: TGCGCCAGCAGCTCTGTTACGGGAGGGGGCGAGACCCAGTACTTC. It specifies CASSSVTGGGETQYF.